These 22 T cell receptor beta chains were sequenced from one sample in a study of CD8 T cells in ankylosing spondylitis. A single record per CDR3 protein comes from TCRdb applying MiXCR to the 5' RACE reads. The repertoire has about 340,000 distinct CDR3 sequences, under 15% of them found once; the top ten carry roughly 0.99%. Sequenced: blood, either unsorted or a sorted T cell fraction (not recorded which). The source of these receptors is a male donor with ankylosing spondylitis or in good health (not recorded which).

J is TRBJ2-2 and V is TRBV10-3, with 13 nucleotides matching TRBD2. Germline V gene lookup returns CDR1 ENHRY and CDR2 SYGVKD. CDR3 length equals 19 residues. J lost 2 bases, V lost 8 bases, and 14 bases had no gene match. The CDR3: CAIPRLAGGLSTNTGELFF. In DNA, the CDR3 is TGTGCCATCCCCAGACTAGCGGGGGGCTTATCCACAAACACCGGGGAGCTGTTTTTT.

This clonotype was counted only a few times. CDR3: CASSGQIQNNEQFF. CDR3 nucleotides: TGTGCCAGCAGTGGGCAGATCCAGAACAATGAGCAGTTCTTC. The V and J genes are TRBV11-2 and TRBJ2-1; no definite D call. V was pared by 6 bases and J by 5 bases, with 14 bases between. The CDR3 loop spans 14 amino acids. Germline V gene data show CDR1 as SGHAT and CDR2 as FQNNGV.

The chain joins TRBV29-1 to TRBJ2-3, with no clear D. The germline V and J ends were trimmed by 1 base and 6 bases, with 11 bases remaining between them. Germline CDR1 reads SQVTM; CDR2 reads ANQGSEA. The CDR3 is 13 residues long. This CDR3 reads CSVEVQVLDTQYF. Here the CDR3 DNA reads TGCAGCGTTGAAGTGCAGGTCCTCGATACGCAGTATTTT.

This clonotype has only a few counts. This rearrangement joins TRBV3-1 to TRBJ2-3; D is unresolved. The CDR3 extends over 16 amino acids. Trimming removed 0 bases from V and 0 bases from J, with 10 bases in between. The V gene's germline CDR1 is LGHDT and CDR2 YNNKEL (reference sequence). The CDR3 bases are TGTGCCAGCAGCCAAGATACCATGCCAAGCACAGATACGCAGTATTTT. This translates into CASSQDTMPSTDTQYF.

The V and J genes are TRBV5-1 and TRBJ1-1; D may be TRBD1 (6 bases). V was cut by 2 bases and J by 5 bases, with 16 bases left in between. Germline V gene sequence: CDR1 SGHRS, CDR2 YFSETQ. The CDR3 sequence is 15 residues long. The CDR3 region has the DNA TGCGCCAGCAGCTTCGCGGGACAAGGGGAGACTGAAGCTTTCTTT. The encoded protein is CASSFAGQGETEAFF. The whole variable domain, remainder taken from reference TRBV5-1 and TRBJ1-1, is KAGVTQTPRYLIKTRGQQVTLSCSPISGHRSVSWYQQTPGQGLQFLFEYFSETQRNKGNFPGRFSGRQFSNSRSEMNVSTLELGDSALYLCASSFAGQGETEAFFGQGTRLTVV.

This clonotype was counted between two and nine times. The CDR3 protein is CASSLFYLADSTDTQYF. In DNA, the CDR3 is TGTGCCAGCAGCTTATTCTACCTAGCGGACTCCACAGATACGCAGTATTTT. The rearrangement links TRBV7-2 to TRBJ2-3; 7 bases are shared with TRBD2. The germline gives CDR1 SGHTA, CDR2 FQGNSA. V gave up 2 bases and J gave up 2 bases; unmatched junction bases: 10. This CDR3 contains 17 residues.

This chain links TRBV14 with TRBJ2-1, with 7 bases lining up with TRBD2. V lost 4 bases to trimming and J lost 5 bases; unmatched junction nucleotides: 8. This CDR3 comprises 15 residues. Looked up from germline, CDR1 is SGHDN and CDR2 is FVKESK. The CDR3 nucleotides read TGTGCCAGCAGCCTGTCCGGGACTATAAACAATGAGCAGTTCTTC. Amino acids: CASSLSGTINNEQFF.

The J gene is TRBJ2-1, the V gene TRBV5-1; 7 bases map to TRBD1. CDR3 length: 17 residues. J gave up 3 bases and V 2 bases, and 11 bases lay outside the gene matches. Germline V gives CDR1 SGHRS, CDR2 YFSETQ. The CDR3 loop is CASSFQRQGRFYNEQFF. The CDR3 DNA sequence: TGCGCCAGCAGCTTCCAGCGACAGGGCAGGTTCTACAATGAGCAGTTCTTC.

J is TRBJ2-5 and V is TRBV12-3 or TRBV12-4, with TRBD1 matching over 8 bases. The CDR3 is 15 amino acids. The ends lost 5 bases at V and 2 bases at J; junction bases unmatched: 7. CDR3 residues: CASSKGTGSQETQYF. CDR3 coding DNA: TGTGCCAGCAGTAAGGGGACAGGTTCTCAAGAGACCCAGTACTTC.

A few counts support this clonotype. V gene TRBV20-1 combines with J gene TRBJ2-4, with TRBD2 as a possible D gene (5 bases). From germline, CDR1 is DFQATT and CDR2 SNEGSKA (reference sequence). The V end was cut by 5 bases, the J end by 0 bases, with 17 bases between. The CDR3 is made up of 16 amino acids. The CDR3 DNA reads as TGCAGTGCTCCTTCCCGGGGTCTCCTAGCCAAAAACATTCAGTACTTC. Its protein is CSAPSRGLLAKNIQYF.

This clonotype was found once. V and J are TRBV5-5 and TRBJ2-2; TRBD2 is a possible D gene (6 bases). Trimming removed 4 bases from V and 9 bases from J, with 16 bases in between. Per the germline V gene, CDR1 is SGHKS and CDR2 is YYEKEE (reference sequence). The CDR3 consists of 14 residues. CDR3 protein: CASSPRGDCWELFF. DNA of the CDR3: TGTGCCAGCAGCCCTCGAGGGGACTGCTGGGAGCTGTTTTTT.

The V call is TRBV7-8, the J call TRBJ1-2; 7 bases map to TRBD1. V gave up 3 bases and J gave up 7 bases; unmatched junction bases: 17. The CDR3 is 17 amino acids. CDR1 is SGHVS, CDR2 FQNEAQ, per germline. This CDR3 reads CASSFVTQATGRTGYTF. Here the CDR3 DNA reads TGTGCCAGCAGCTTCGTCACGCAGGCGACAGGGAGAACTGGCTACACCTTC.

The chain joins TRBV3-1 to TRBJ2-1; tentatively, D is TRBD2 (6 bases). CDR3 length: 14 amino acids. With 3 bases removed from V and 5 bases from J, the gap between germline ends came to 11 bases. CDR1 is LGHDT and CDR2 is YNNKEL in the germline V gene (reference sequence). CDR3: CASSQRTINNEQFF. Written as DNA, the CDR3 is TGTGCCAGCAGCCAGAGGACTATTAACAATGAGCAGTTCTTC.

The chain employs TRBV5-1 and TRBJ2-7; TRBD1 is a possible D gene (6 bases). This CDR3 has 14 residues. Trimming stripped 5 bases from V and 2 bases from J, with 14 bases between. CDR1 SGHRS and CDR2 YFSETQ come from the germline V gene. The CDR3 nucleotides read TGCGCCAGCAGTTCAGGGGCCACTGCCTACGAGCAGTACTTC. It yields the protein CASSSGATAYEQYF.

This clonotype was detected a few times. DNA of the CDR3: TGCAGTGCTAGGGTTAGCGGGGACAGCACAGATACGCAGTATTTT. Protein: CSARVSGDSTDTQYF. The chain combines TRBV20-1 with TRBJ2-3, with TRBD2 matching over 8 bases. J was trimmed by 0 bases and V by 3 bases; bases with no gene match: 5. CDR1 is DFQATT, CDR2 SNEGSKA, per germline (reference sequence). This CDR3 contains 15 residues.

This CDR3 is CASSDRAHYTF. The CDR3 nucleotides read TGTGCCAGCAGCGACAGGGCCCACTACACCTTC. The chain employs TRBV9 and TRBJ1-2; the D gene is possibly TRBD1 (6 bases). CDR3 size: 11 residues. Per the germline V gene, CDR1 is SGDLS and CDR2 is YYNGEE. V gave up 3 bases and J gave up 10 bases, with 10 bases separating them. The whole variable domain, filled in from reference TRBV9 and TRBJ1-2, reads DSGVTQTPKHLITATGQRVTLRCSPRSGDLSVYWYQQSLDQGLQFLIQYYNGEERAKGNILERFSAQQFPDLHSELNLSSLELGDSALYFCASSDRAHYTFGSGTRLTVV.

This clonotype was picked up many times. The V call is TRBV29-1, the J call TRBJ2-7; 8 bases line up with TRBD1. The CDR3 is 16 residues long. V lost 6 bases to trimming and J lost 0 bases; unmatched junction nucleotides: 13. CDR1 is SQVTM, CDR2 ANQGSEA, per germline. CDR3 region: CSVAGGQGKSSYEQYF. The CDR3, as DNA: TGCAGCGTAGCTGGAGGACAGGGAAAAAGCTCCTACGAGCAGTACTTC.

There are a few counts of this clonotype. J is TRBJ2-1 and V is TRBV20-1, with D perhaps matching TRBD1 (6 bases). Germline CDR1 is DFQATT and CDR2 is SNEGSKA (reference sequence). Trimming cost V 1 base and J 6 bases, with 16 bases left between them. The length of the CDR3 is 15 residues. CDR3 coding DNA: TGCAGTGCTAGAGCTGAACAGGGAAAAGGCAATGAGCAGTTCTTC. It specifies CSARAEQGKGNEQFF.

J is TRBJ1-2 and V is TRBV11-1, with a weak D call TRBD1 (5 bases). The CDR3 contains 15 residues. Trimming removed 0 bases from V and 4 bases from J, with 12 bases in between. CDR1 and CDR2 (germline): SGHAT, FQDESV (reference sequence). CDR3 bases: TGTGCCAGCAGCTTAGCCCAAGAGGGGACCTATGGCTACACCTTC. Protein product: CASSLAQEGTYGYTF.

The chain recombines TRBV11-2 with TRBJ2-3; D is perhaps TRBD1 (6 bases). V shed 4 bases and J shed 0 bases, with 20 bases lying between them. The CDR3 extends over 18 amino acids. The V gene's germline CDR1 is SGHAT and CDR2 FQNNGV. CDR3: CASSSLGAVPLSTDTQYF. CDR3 sequence (DNA): TGTGCCAGCAGCTCCTTGGGGGCGGTGCCACTTAGCACAGATACGCAGTATTTT.

The chain carries TRBV12-3 or TRBV12-4 and TRBJ1-3; D is ambiguous. CDR3 length: 15 amino acids. Trimming took 3 bases from V and 4 from J, leaving 13 bases between them. The CDR3 DNA follows: TGTGCCAGCAGTTTCCCAGGAAGGGAGGGAAACACCATATATTTT. Amino acid sequence: CASSFPGREGNTIYF.

This clonotype was counted between two and nine times. The V gene is TRBV20-1, the J gene TRBJ2-2, with 7 bases that match TRBD1. CDR3 size: 15 residues. The V gene's germline CDR1 is DFQATT and CDR2 SNEGSKA (reference sequence). V lost 6 bases, J lost 0 bases, and 7 bases stayed unmatched. CDR3 sequence reads: CSAYPGQTNTGELFF. The DNA for the CDR3 is TGCAGTGCCTACCCGGGACAGACGAACACCGGGGAGCTGTTTTTT.